Each of the 11 T cell receptor beta chains below was sequenced from the same sample in a study of CD8+ T cells in alopecia areata. Isolated RNA was reverse transcribed into cDNA used as the sequencing template. TCRdb's table, derived via immunoSEQ multiplex PCR, lists solely in-frame clones and lacks some. The data contain hundreds of thousands of clones, around 62% of them singletons. The starting material was CD4+ T cells sorted from blood, obtained at week 0. These receptor sequences come from a human donor with alopecia areata.

The chain links TRBV29-1 to TRBJ1-1; tentative D call: TRBD1 (6 bases). The CDR3 extends over 13 amino acids. Per the germline V gene, CDR1 is SQVTM and CDR2 is ANQGSEA. V was pared by 6 bases and J by 1 base, with 12 bases between. As DNA, the CDR3 is TGCAGCGTCGGACAGCCCGGGAACACTGAAGCTTTCTTT. This encodes CSVGQPGNTEAFF.

The table lists this clone with a few counts. The chain recombines TRBV6-5 with TRBJ2-7; no firm D call. V was shortened by 5 bases and J by 6 bases, with 14 bases between the two germline ends. The germline V gene has CDR1 MNHEY and CDR2 SVGAGI. The CDR3 consists of 13 residues. Here the CDR3 reads CASSNQEQVEQYF. The CDR3 DNA follows: TGTGCCAGCAGTAACCAGGAACAAGTCGAGCAGTACTTC.

The chain links TRBV9 to TRBJ1-4, with 10 nucleotides matching TRBD1. Unmatched junction bases numbered 6, after V lost 2 bases and J lost 5 bases. CDR1 SGDLS and CDR2 YYNGEE come from the germline V gene. This CDR3 comprises 16 residues. CDR3 protein: CASSVGSGQGNEKLFF. The CDR3 bases are TGTGCCAGCAGCGTTGGTTCGGGACAGGGGAATGAAAAACTGTTTTTT.

The chain carries TRBV5-6 and TRBJ2-4; D is uncertain. CDR3 size: 14 residues. The V and J ends lost 2 bases and 6 bases respectively, with 12 bases between them. Germline assignment: CDR1 SGHDT and CDR2 YYEEEE. CDR3: CASSLSVRRNIQYF. The CDR3 DNA sequence: TGTGCCAGCAGCTTATCTGTAAGGCGAAACATTCAGTACTTC.

The chain employs TRBV30 and TRBJ2-7; the match to TRBD1 covers 7 bases. This CDR3 has 12 residues. Germline CDR1 GTSNPN, CDR2 SVGIG (reference sequence). V shed 3 bases and J 7 bases; nucleotides not matched to a gene: 6. The DNA of the CDR3 is TGTGCCTGGAGGGGACAGCAAAGGGAGCAGTACTTC. This translates into CAWRGQQREQYF. The whole variable domain, remainder taken from reference TRBV30 and TRBJ2-7, is SQTIHQWPATLVQPVGSPLSLECTVEGTSNPNLYWYRQAAGRGLQLLFYSVGIGQISSEVPQNLSASRPQDRQFILSSKKLLLSDSGFYLCAWRGQQREQYFGPGTRLTVT.

The chain carries TRBV7-3 and TRBJ2-1, with 7 bases that match TRBD2. The CDR3 consists of 15 residues. With 0 bases clipped from V and 6 bases from J, the junction kept 5 bases outside the gene matches. Per germline, CDR1 SGHTA and CDR2 FQGTGA. CDR3 amino acids: CASSLTSGKSNEQFF. The CDR3 nucleotides are TGTGCCAGCAGCTTAACGAGCGGGAAGTCCAATGAGCAGTTCTTC.

The table lists this clone with a few counts. The DNA of the CDR3 is TGTGCCAGCAGTTTCGACTCGAGGGGGGACATTCAGTACTTC. This codes for CASSFDSRGDIQYF. The chain employs TRBV6-5 and TRBJ2-4, with D perhaps being TRBD1 or TRBD2 (6 bases each). The germline V gene encodes CDR1 MNHEY and CDR2 SVGAGI. Trimming stripped 4 bases from V and 8 bases from J, with 15 bases between. CDR3 length equals 14 residues.

The rearrangement links TRBV6-1 to TRBJ2-7, with D possibly being TRBD1 or TRBD2 (6 bases each). CDR3 size: 14 residues. The V gene's germline CDR1 is MNHNS and CDR2 SASEGT. V was cut by 8 bases and J by 2 bases, with 16 bases left in between. CDR3: CASGLGGSAYEQYF. The CDR3 coding sequence is TGTGCCAGCGGATTGGGGGGCTCCGCCTACGAGCAGTACTTC.

The chain combines TRBV29-1 with TRBJ1-2, with 8 nucleotides matching TRBD1. The CDR3 is 15 residues long. J lost 4 bases, V lost 0 bases, and 7 bases had no gene match. Germline V lookup: CDR1 SQVTM, CDR2 ANQGSEA. CDR3 bases: TGCAGCGTTGAAGAGGATGGGACAGGACTCTATGGCTACACCTTC. Amino acids: CSVEEDGTGLYGYTF.

V gene TRBV11-1 combines with J gene TRBJ2-7; 7 bases are shared with TRBD1. Looked up from germline, CDR1 is SGHAT and CDR2 is FQDESV (reference sequence). The CDR3 spans 16 residues. Unmatched junction bases numbered 13, after V lost 5 bases and J lost 3 bases. CDR3 residues: CASSKRTGQLFYEQYF. Written as DNA, the CDR3 is TGTGCCAGCAGCAAGAGGACGGGACAGCTCTTCTACGAGCAGTACTTC.

This clone has just a few counts. This rearrangement joins TRBV14 to TRBJ2-2; D may be TRBD1 (5 bases). Trimming shortened V by 5 bases and J by 2 bases, and 9 bases separated the two germline ends. This CDR3 region has 14 residues. CDR1 and CDR2 from the germline V gene are SGHDN and FVKESK. This chain's CDR3 is CASSFDSNTGELFF. DNA of the CDR3: TGTGCCAGCAGCTTCGACAGCAACACCGGGGAGCTGTTTTTT.